The 12 T cell receptor beta chains listed next were all sequenced from one sample in a study of CD4 and CD8 cells across lung adenocarcinoma regions. TCRdb called the PCR reads again in MiXCR, with one record for every CDR3 protein. The sample yields some 23,000 distinct CDR3 sequences, roughly half seen once. Source material: CD8+ T cells from the center of a lung tumor. These receptors were collected from a male donor with lung adenocarcinoma. The CD4 and CD8 labels of this study may be unreliable.

The chain couples TRBV9 to TRBJ2-3; D gene ambiguous. The CDR3 loop spans 14 amino acids. V lost 2 bases and J lost 2, with 9 bases in between. Germline V gene data show CDR1 as SGDLS and CDR2 as YYNGEE. CDR3 nucleotides: TGTGCCAGCAGCGTTTCCGGTTACACAGATACGCAGTATTTT. Translated: CASSVSGYTDTQYF.

Worth noting for this clonotype: One end of the junction varies from germline; a read error may be responsible. V gene TRBV10-3 combines with J gene TRBJ2-3, with TRBD2 matching over 11 bases. The CDR3 sequence is 15 residues long. CDR1 and CDR2 (germline): ENHRY, SYGVKD. The CDR3 DNA reads as TGTGCCGGGGCCAACGGGGGACTAGCGGCAGAGACCCAGTATTTC. Its translation: CAGANGGLAAETQYF.

This clonotype was seen ten or more times. V usage is TRBV28 and J usage is TRBJ2-5; D possibly corresponds to TRBD2 (6 bases). Germline V gene sequence: CDR1 MDHEN, CDR2 SYDVKM. The CDR3 extends over 12 amino acids. V was clipped by 3 bases and J by 5 bases, with 7 bases between them. CDR3 DNA sequence: TGTGCCAGCAGTTTTGGGAGGGAGACCCAGTACTTC. This translates into CASSFGRETQYF.

This clonotype is medium-sized. In DNA, the CDR3 is TGTGCCAGCAGTTTTTCGGGGGGAAACGAGCAGTACTTC. It yields the protein CASSFSGGNEQYF. The chain couples TRBV27 to TRBJ2-1; TRBD2 matches 7 bases. Matching the DNA end better, TRBJ2-7 makes the J call doubtful. Germline V gene data show CDR1 as MNHEY and CDR2 as SMNVEV (reference sequence). The CDR3 runs 13 residues.

The chain links TRBV7-8 to TRBJ2-5; possible D gene TRBD1, 6 bases. With 4 bases removed from V and 3 bases from J, the gap between germline ends came to 12 bases. CDR1 is SGHVS, CDR2 FQNEAQ, per germline. This CDR3 contains 14 residues. CDR3 loop: CASSSRTAKETQYF. The CDR3 DNA reads as TGTGCCAGCAGCTCGAGGACAGCTAAAGAGACCCAGTACTTC.

The gene calls are TRBV6-1 and TRBJ2-1; the D call may be TRBD1 or TRBD2 (5 bases each). The CDR3 sequence is 13 residues long. V was shortened by 4 bases and J by 6 bases, with 10 bases between the two germline ends. Germline lookup yields CDR1 MNHNS and CDR2 SASEGT. The CDR3 bases are TGTGCCAGCAGTGGAGGGGACCTCAATGAGCAGTTCTTC. This translates into CASSGGDLNEQFF.

Here the CDR3 reads CASFKGGKENTGELFF. The CDR3 DNA reads as TGTGCCAGCTTTAAGGGAGGAAAGGAGAACACCGGGGAGCTGTTTTTT. The chain joins TRBV6-1 to TRBJ2-2, with D tentatively TRBD2 (6 bases). From germline, CDR1 is MNHNS and CDR2 SASEGT. V was clipped by 8 bases and J by 1 base, with 17 bases between them. This CDR3 has 16 residues.

The chain employs TRBV10-1 and TRBJ1-4, with 10 bases aligning to TRBD1. The CDR3 is made up of 15 amino acids. V shed 7 bases and J 12 bases; nucleotides not matched to a gene: 14. In germline, CDR1 is WNHNN, CDR2 SYGVQD (reference sequence). The CDR3 loop reads CASNWLWTGGGELFF. In DNA form, the CDR3 reads TGCGCCAGCAACTGGCTGTGGACAGGGGGAGGAGAACTGTTTTTT.

This clonotype has a handful of counts. The chain combines TRBV6-1 with TRBJ1-2; D is ambiguous. Germline CDR1 reads MNHNS; CDR2 reads SASEGT. V was clipped by 6 bases and J by 2 bases, with 10 bases between them. This CDR3 region has 13 residues. The CDR3 is CASSRTGNYGYTF. The CDR3, as DNA: TGTGCCAGCAGCAGGACGGGGAACTATGGCTACACCTTC.

The J gene is TRBJ1-2, the V gene TRBV27, with a tentative D call TRBD1 (5 bases). Per germline, CDR1 MNHEY and CDR2 SMNVEV (reference sequence). Trimming cost V 6 bases and J 2 bases, with 25 bases left between them. The CDR3 contains 18 residues. The CDR3 protein is CASRTSVMSGLSNYGYTF. The CDR3 DNA follows: TGTGCCAGCAGAACTTCCGTTATGTCGGGACTGAGCAACTATGGCTACACCTTC.

The J gene is TRBJ2-3, the V gene TRBV6-5, with 10 bases identical to TRBD2. This CDR3 is built from 15 residues. Unmatched junction bases numbered 4, after V lost 4 bases and J lost 3 bases. Germline V gene data show CDR1 as MNHEY and CDR2 as SVGAGI. CDR3 region: CASSFYSGGTDTQYF. CDR3 in DNA: TGTGCCAGCAGTTTCTATAGCGGGGGGACAGATACGCAGTATTTT.

The rearrangement uses TRBV6-1 and TRBJ1-1; a possible D gene is TRBD1 (5 bases). The CDR3 totals 16 residues. The germline V gene encodes CDR1 MNHNS and CDR2 SASEGT. V lost 6 bases, J lost 1 base, and 18 bases lay in between. CDR3 in amino acids: CASRPRTLAKNTEAFF. The CDR3 coding sequence is TGTGCCAGCAGACCACGGACATTGGCCAAGAACACTGAAGCTTTCTTT.